These T cell receptor beta chains were read from a single sample in a study of blood T cells in healthy people across ages. TCRdb processed the 5' RACE reads anew with MiXCR; each CDR3 protein has one entry. The sample shows some 710,000 distinct CDR3 sequences, about 42% of them seen only once. Sequenced material: blood. These receptors came from a man aged 80 or over in good health. Each CDR3 is given with its conserved first and last residue. The D gene is left open where the match is weak. Size values are once, few and many counts, or a class for expanded clones, and some rows have none.

V	D	J	size	CDR3	DNA
TRBV4-3	-	TRBJ2-3	-	CASSQDGHTDTQYF	TGCGCCAGCAGCCAAGATGGCCACACAGATACGCAGTATTTT
TRBV29-1	-	TRBJ2-5	-	CSVGTNQETQYF	TGCAGCGTTGGGACTAACCAAGAGACCCAGTACTTC
TRBV28	-	TRBJ2-4	few	CASRFGTAGAKNIQYF	TGTGCCAGCAGATTCGGGACAGCGGGAGCCAAAAACATTCAGTACTTC
TRBV7-2	TRBD1	TRBJ2-7	once	CASAPGARTGEYEQYF	TGTGCCAGCGCTCCGGGGGCGAGGACAGGGGAATACGAGCAGTACTTC
TRBV20-1	-	TRBJ2-5	-	CSARPEQIQETQYF	TGCAGTGCTAGACCTGAGCAAATCCAAGAGACCCAGTACTTC
TRBV20-1	-	TRBJ2-5	many	CSYSGVADQETQYF	TGCAGCTATTCCGGGGTAGCGGACCAAGAGACCCAGTACTTC
TRBV7-2	TRBD1	TRBJ2-7	many	CASSVGTGGFYEQYF	TGTGCCAGCAGCGTAGGGACAGGGGGTTTCTACGAGCAGTACTTC
TRBV20-1	TRBD1	TRBJ1-2	few	CSASRTGVSGYTF	TGCAGTGCTAGTAGGACAGGGGTTTCTGGCTACACCTTC
TRBV12-3/TRBV12-4	-	TRBJ2-1	few	CASGDFYNEQFF	TGTGCCAGCGGGGACTTCTACAATGAGCAGTTCTTC
TRBV9	-	TRBJ2-1	-	CASSARTESYNEQFF	TGTGCCAGCAGCGCTCGGACTGAGTCCTACAATGAGCAGTTCTTC
TRBV5-5	-	TRBJ2-7	few	CASSGGHNPTYEQYF	TGTGCCAGCAGCGGGGGACATAACCCTACCTACGAGCAGTACTTC
TRBV4-2	TRBD2	TRBJ2-7	few	CASSPSTVDSGRSYEQYF	TGTGCCAGCAGCCCCTCGACTGTGGATAGCGGGAGATCCTACGAGCAGTACTTC
TRBV9	-	TRBJ2-3	few	CASSGYYTDTQYF	TGTGCCAGCAGCGGTTATTACACAGATACGCAGTATTTT
TRBV10-3	-	TRBJ2-1	-	CAIHGGDFNEQFF	TGTGCCATCCATGGCGGGGACTTTAATGAGCAGTTCTTC
TRBV5-1	-	TRBJ1-6	-	CASSLVGPTEDSPLHF	TGCGCCAGCAGCTTGGTCGGACCGACCGAGGATTCACCCCTCCACTTT
TRBV12-3/TRBV12-4	-	TRBJ1-5	many	CASSLQGKGGPQHF	TGTGCCAGCAGTCTACAGGGTAAGGGTGGGCCCCAGCATTTT
TRBV4-2	-	TRBJ2-7	-	CASSQPGTSEQYF	TGTGCCAGCAGCCAGCCGGGGACCTCCGAGCAATACTTC
TRBV6-5	TRBD1	TRBJ2-7	-	CASTTNRGFGAYEQYF	TGTGCCAGCACCACCAACAGGGGCTTTGGAGCCTACGAGCAGTACTTC
TRBV10-3	-	TRBJ2-3	-	CAISPTGVRATQYF	TGTGCCATCAGCCCGACAGGAGTCAGGGCTACGCAGTATTTT
TRBV29-1	-	TRBJ1-1	-	CSVEEAVGGAFF	TGCAGCGTTGAAGAAGCGGTAGGGGGAGCTTTCTTT
TRBV5-6	TRBD1	TRBJ2-7	-	CASSRQTGYSEGEQYF	TGTGCCAGCAGCAGACAGACAGGGTACTCTGAAGGCGAGCAGTACTTC
TRBV5-5	-	TRBJ2-3	-	CAGAAGTPSTDTQYF	TGTGCCGGCGCCGCCGGGACACCGAGCACAGATACGCAGTATTTT
TRBV20-1	-	TRBJ2-3	-	CSSPGADPTDTQYF	TGCAGTTCCCCGGGGGCGGATCCCACAGATACGCAGTATTTT
TRBV5-1	TRBD2	TRBJ2-7	-	CASSFSGSDDEQYF	TGCGCCAGCAGCTTTAGCGGGAGTGACGACGAGCAGTACTTC
TRBV9	-	TRBJ2-5	many	CASSVDGREETQYF	TGTGCCAGCAGCGTAGACGGCAGGGAAGAGACCCAGTACTTC
TRBV10-3	-	TRBJ2-1	many	CAIRRGRGEQFF	TGTGCCATCAGAAGGGGACGAGGTGAGCAGTTCTTC
TRBV9	TRBD2	TRBJ2-7	-	CASSPDFAGAISYEQYF	TGTGCCAGCAGCCCGGACTTCGCGGGAGCGATCTCCTACGAGCAGTACTTC
TRBV20-1	TRBD1	TRBJ1-5	-	CSARPRTGDSNQPQHF	TGCAGTGCTAGGCCCCGGACAGGCGATAGCAATCAGCCCCAGCATTTT
TRBV3-1	-	TRBJ2-2	-	CASSQTEGAGELFF	TGTGCCAGCAGCCAAACAGAAGGCGCCGGGGAGCTGTTTTTT
TRBV20-1	-	TRBJ2-7	-	CSARSPNPPYEQYF	TGCAGTGCTAGGTCCCCTAACCCCCCCTACGAGCAGTACTTC
TRBV24-1	-	TRBJ2-5	-	CATSIPGQETQYF	TGTGCCACCAGTATACCAGGACAAGAGACCCAGTACTTC
TRBV6-1	-	TRBJ2-3	-	CASAGQYTDTQYF	TGTGCCAGCGCTGGACAGTACACAGATACGCAGTATTTT
TRBV15	-	TRBJ1-5	many	CATGEGSNQPQHF	TGTGCCACCGGCGAAGGGAGCAATCAGCCCCAGCATTTT
TRBV20-1	TRBD2	TRBJ2-1	few	CSVGGRAHNEQFF	TGCAGTGTGGGCGGGAGGGCCCACAATGAGCAGTTCTTC
TRBV6-6	-	TRBJ2-2	few	CASSSQGNTGELFF	TGTGCCAGCAGTTCCCAGGGGAACACCGGGGAGCTGTTTTTT
TRBV5-1	-	TRBJ2-1	-	CASSSTIIGVIYNEQFF	TGCGCCAGCAGCTCTACAATCATTGGGGTCATCTACAATGAGCAGTTCTTC
TRBV9	-	TRBJ2-7	-	CAISVSTSTYEQYF	TGTGCCATCAGCGTAAGTACTAGCACCTACGAGCAGTACTTC
TRBV6-5	-	TRBJ1-1	-	CASSYGTLGSEAFF	TGTGCCAGCAGTTACGGGACACTGGGTTCGGAAGCTTTCTTT
TRBV20-1	-	TRBJ2-7	-	CSARPRDRYEQYF	TGCAGTGCCCGTCCCAGGGATCGGTACGAGCAGTACTTC